The entry below gives a single T cell receptor beta chain sequence along with its context. Its binding antigen is unknown. No clone much larger than this one lies a single base away; base qualities are absent. These data are taken from a study of blood T cells in healthy people across ages (dated by TCRdb to 2013 to 2016). For the wider study: In model experiments, template switching captured about one uniquely barcoded TCR beta cDNA molecule for every two T cells. The study analyzed two additional independent replicas of 1 million unique cDNA reads from the same blood draw for two donors, one aged 18 to 30 and one aged 80 or older. Donors were grouped into four age groups: young (average roughly 17 years), middle-aged (roughly 38), aged (62) and long-lived (82). To avoid experimental bias, donors of different ages were randomly spread across the sequencing lanes. Age-related changes in TCR beta repertoire diversity were measured in the study by deep sequencing normalized with unique cDNA molecular identifiers.

The library was built by means of 5' RACE. The sequencer was an Illumina HiSeq 2500. A second roughly 7 to 12 cycle PCR used a sample-barcoded 5' primer and a J-beta primer mix. A unique molecular identifier was introduced onto each TCR beta cDNA molecule by a template-switch 5' adaptor carrying 12 random nucleotides. Each sample yielded at least 2.5 million CDR3-containing paired-end reads. First-strand cDNA was synthesized from all RNA with the Mint cDNA synthesis kit, primed by a TRBC-specific oligonucleotide. After uracil-DNA glycosylase treatment, a first 18-cycle PCR used universal primers M1SS and BC2_uni_R on all cDNA. The study's processing was this. For normalization, 1 million high-quality reads were randomly selected from each sample, with every read carrying a distinct molecular identifier. Instead of being binned into consensus sequences, reads with shared molecular identifiers were discarded. MiTCR, with a Q25 quality threshold and the strictest error-elimination algorithm, was used for CDR3 identification, clonotype clustering and error correction. A nonparametric unseen species model using Euler transformation provided a lower-bound estimate of total TCR beta diversity. In-frame beta chains were kept once TCRdb had trimmed the public reads at Q25 with fastp and called clones with MiXCR. Every distinct CDR3 protein forms one entry, paired with its most common genes and DNA. The V and J calls, along with clone size, are taken from TCRdb and not from the paper's own processing. For this sample there are about 1.4 million distinct CDR3 sequences; approximately 60% appear just once. The ten largest clones add up to more than 6% of the sample.

Systemically healthy Caucasian individuals from Russia, around 38 in total and aged about 6 to 100 years, were included as donors. Each donor gave around 9 milliliters of peripheral blood, collected into EDTA-treated Vacutainer tubes. Ficoll-Paque density-gradient centrifugation was used to isolate PBMCs, with at least 6.5 million per sample. Total RNA was extracted from PBMCs with Trizol reagent, with at least 5 micrograms obtained per sample. Naive CD45RAhigh/CD27high T cell percentages were measured by flow cytometry on a PBMC aliquot from every donor. Points the paper makes about the study in general: Because donor CMV infection status was unknown, age-related changes in expanded clonotypes were potentially confounded. There was a strong correlation between observed TCR beta diversity and the percentage of naive T cells measured by flow cytometry. Estimates of total diversity based on one million sequenced T cells were considered lower bounds and underestimates. Observed TCR beta diversity per million T cells fell roughly linearly with age, and a significant reduction was already apparent by age approximately 41. Because profiling used bulk unsorted PBMCs, naive and antigen-experienced compartments could not be compared conclusively. Compared with the aged group, the long-lived group had more naive CD4+ T cells, fewer expanded clones and increased TCR diversity, a pattern suggesting age selection.

The receptor was derived from a man between 18 and 29 years old in good health. Sequencing was performed on blood.

The CDR3 protein is CASSLVGGLNYEQYF. The nucleotides read TGTGCCAGCAGCTTAGTCGGGGGGCTGAACTACGAGCAGTACTTC. Recombination joined TRBV11-2 with TRBJ2-1; TRBD2 is perhaps the D gene, given 7 matching bases. The DNA end lines up better with TRBJ2-7; the J call may be wrong. The germline V gene supplies CDR1 SGHAT and CDR2 FQNNGV. From its cysteine to its phenylalanine, the CDR3 spans 15 amino acids. CDR3 DNA only is kept here, 45 bases in frame from base 1.